This T cell receptor (beta chain) was recovered during a study of shared clonotypes between healthy human individuals. For the study at large: CD8 memory received one plate per donor, CD8 naive two, CD4 memory three and CD4 naive three.

V was trimmed by 5 bases and J by 4 bases, leaving 13 bases between them. This CDR3 is 13 amino acids long. The germline CDR1 and CDR2 sequences are SGHNT and YYREEE (reference sequence). Repertoires were generated with immunoSEQ multiplex PCR, while TCRdb's copy carries only in-frame clones and drops some. The sample consists of 740,000 or so clones, about three quarters of them appearing once. The J gene is TRBJ2-7, the V gene TRBV5-4; the D gene is possibly TRBD2 (5 bases). Sequenced input: memory CD4+ T cells sorted from blood. Described subset: CD45RA-negative fraction. The sequence was collected from a young woman in good health. CDR3 DNA sequence: TGTGCCAGCAGTCAAGGACTGAAATACGAGCAGTACTTC. It is translated as CASSQGLKYEQYF.